This TCR beta chain was retrieved from a study of cytomegalovirus exposure and HLA in healthy donors. Looking at the study overall: Around 180 million T cells yielded some 120 million unique TCR beta sequences in earlier analysis. The study, taken as a whole, reports: Some V segments, including TRBV6-2 and TRBV6-3, were excluded as indistinguishable.

Trimming stripped 0 bases from V and 4 bases from J, with 8 bases between. In germline, CDR1 is SGHDT, CDR2 YYEEEE. The CDR3 totals 14 residues. Researchers ran the PCR with 60 Vbeta and 13 Jbeta primers. This table comes from immunoSEQ multiplex PCR, and its TCRdb copy is limited to in-frame clones, with some not included. There are 95,000 to 150,000 clones in the sample; over 15% occur only once, and about 3% lies in the top ten. In its sample, this clone was seen a few times. Its antigen is still unknown. The sample taken for sequencing was PBMCs. The sequence was collected from a female donor in good health and CMV-seropositive. The rearrangement joins TRBV5-6 to TRBJ1-3; D uncertain. The CDR3 DNA sequence: TGTGCCAGCAGCTTGGTTGGGAGCGGAAACACCATATATTTT. Translating gives CASSLVGSGNTIYF.